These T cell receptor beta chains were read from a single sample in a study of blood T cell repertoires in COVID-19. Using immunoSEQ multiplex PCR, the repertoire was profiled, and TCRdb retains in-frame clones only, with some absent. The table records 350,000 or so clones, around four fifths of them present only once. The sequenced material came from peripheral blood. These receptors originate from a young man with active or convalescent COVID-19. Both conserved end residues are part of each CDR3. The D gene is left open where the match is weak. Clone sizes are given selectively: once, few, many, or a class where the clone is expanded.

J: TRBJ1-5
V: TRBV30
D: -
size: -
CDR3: CACSRLGPSNQPQHF
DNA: TGTGCCTGCTCTAGGCTGGGGCCGAGCAATCAGCCCCAGCATTTT

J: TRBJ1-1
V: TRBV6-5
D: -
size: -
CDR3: CASGREGGTEAFF
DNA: TGTGCCAGCGGCAGGGAGGGTGGCACTGAAGCTTTCTTT

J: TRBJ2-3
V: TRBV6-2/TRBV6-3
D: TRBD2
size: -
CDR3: CASSSGTSGTLRTDTQYF
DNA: TGTGCCAGCAGTTCCGGGACTAGCGGAACTCTGCGCACAGATACGCAGTATTTT

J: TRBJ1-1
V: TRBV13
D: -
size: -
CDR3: CASSPPGNTEAFF
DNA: TGTGCCAGCAGCCCTCCGGGGAACACTGAAGCTTTCTTT

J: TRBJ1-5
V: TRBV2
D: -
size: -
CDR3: CASGPEGSNQPQHF
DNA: TGTGCCAGCGGGCCTGAGGGAAGCAATCAGCCCCAGCATTTT

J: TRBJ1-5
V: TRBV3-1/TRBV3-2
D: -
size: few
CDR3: CASSSRRDQPQHF
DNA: TGTGCCAGCAGCTCCCGGCGGGATCAGCCCCAGCATTTT

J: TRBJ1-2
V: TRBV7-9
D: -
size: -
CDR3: CASSLDTSNYGYTF
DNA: TGTGCCAGCAGCTTGGACACCTCTAACTATGGCTACACCTTC

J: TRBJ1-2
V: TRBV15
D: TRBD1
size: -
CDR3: CATSTTGGNYGYTF
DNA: TGTGCCACCAGCACTACAGGGGGAAACTATGGCTACACCTTC

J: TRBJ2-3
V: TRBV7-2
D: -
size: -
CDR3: CASSSGNTQYF
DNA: TGTGCCAGCAGCTCGGGGAATACGCAGTATTTT

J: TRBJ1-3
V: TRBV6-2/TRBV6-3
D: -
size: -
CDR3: CASSYSGGPGNTIYF
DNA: TGTGCCAGCAGTTACAGCGGGGGACCCGGAAACACCATATATTTT

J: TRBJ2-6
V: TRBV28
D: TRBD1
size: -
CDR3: CASDRGLGANVLTF
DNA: TGTGCCAGCGACAGGGGGCTTGGGGCCAACGTCCTGACTTTC

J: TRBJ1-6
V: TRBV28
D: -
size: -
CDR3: CASSSKSRSSYNSPLHF
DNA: TGTGCCAGCAGTTCCAAAAGTAGGAGCTCCTATAATTCACCCCTCCACTTT

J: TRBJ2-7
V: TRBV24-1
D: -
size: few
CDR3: CATSDLGPQGYEQYF
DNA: TGTGCCACCAGTGATCTGGGCCCTCAGGGCTACGAGCAGTACTTC

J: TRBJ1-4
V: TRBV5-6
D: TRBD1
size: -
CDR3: CASSLFPPYRGHEEKLFF
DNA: TGTGCCAGCAGCTTGTTCCCTCCGTACAGGGGGCATGAGGAAAAACTGTTTTTT

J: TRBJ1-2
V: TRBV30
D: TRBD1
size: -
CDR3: CAWRQDRVHYGYTF
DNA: TGTGCCTGGAGGCAGGACAGGGTCCACTATGGCTACACCTTC

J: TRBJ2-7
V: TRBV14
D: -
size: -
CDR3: CASSPLHSSYEQYF
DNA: TGTGCCAGCAGCCCGCTCCATAGCTCCTACGAGCAGTACTTC

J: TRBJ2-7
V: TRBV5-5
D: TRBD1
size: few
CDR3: CASSPQGAYYEQYF
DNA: TGTGCCAGCAGCCCACAGGGGGCCTACTACGAGCAGTACTTC

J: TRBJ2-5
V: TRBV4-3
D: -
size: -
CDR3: CASSRTRQETQYF
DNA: TGCGCCAGCAGCCGGACAAGACAAGAGACCCAGTACTTC

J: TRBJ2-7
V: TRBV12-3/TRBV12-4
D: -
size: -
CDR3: CASSYATGYEQYF
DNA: TGTGCCAGCAGTTATGCGACGGGATACGAGCAGTACTTC

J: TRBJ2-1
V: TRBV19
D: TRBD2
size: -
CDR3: CASSPRELAGSNEQFF
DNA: TGTGCCAGTAGCCCTAGGGAACTAGCGGGATCGAATGAGCAGTTCTTC

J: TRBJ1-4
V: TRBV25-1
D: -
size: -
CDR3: CASSDPTTEYPEKLFF
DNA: TGTGCCAGCAGTGACCCCACGACAGAATATCCTGAAAAACTGTTTTTT

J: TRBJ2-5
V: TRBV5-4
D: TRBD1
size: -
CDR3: CASSLLGTGETQYF
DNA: TGTGCCAGCAGCTTGTTAGGGACAGGGGAGACCCAGTACTTC

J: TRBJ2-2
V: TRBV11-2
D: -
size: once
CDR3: CASRLGGNTGELFF
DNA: TGTGCCAGCAGACTAGGCGGGAACACCGGGGAGCTGTTTTTT

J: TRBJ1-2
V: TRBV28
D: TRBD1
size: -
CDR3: CASSSTDRIYGYTF
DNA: TGTGCCAGCAGTTCTACGGACAGGATATATGGCTACACCTTC

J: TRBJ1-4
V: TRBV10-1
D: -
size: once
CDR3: CANDRKGEKLFF
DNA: TGCGCCAATGACAGGAAGGGCGAAAAACTGTTTTTT

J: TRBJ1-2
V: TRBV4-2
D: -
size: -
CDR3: CASKAGASLYGYTF
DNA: TGTGCCAGCAAAGCAGGGGCTAGTCTCTATGGCTACACCTTC